The clone carrying this TCR beta chain showed up just a few times. Its antigen is not identified. TCRdb processed the 5' RACE reads anew with MiXCR; each CDR3 protein has one entry. The data contain approximately 300,000 distinct CDR3 sequences, approximately 12% of them singletons. Germline-derived CDR1 and CDR2 are SGHTA and FQGNSA. Trimming cost V 1 base and J 4 bases, with 10 bases left between them. The CDR3 covers 14 residues. This entry belongs to a study of T cells after yellow fever vaccination. Whole-study findings and limits: Repertoires obtained by FACS sorting could include abundant clonotypes that entered as contaminants from the bulk population. The study found a weaker secondary response that peaked faster, day 5 versus 15. The study re-detected most primary-vaccination clones after the booster (96% CD4, around 90% CD8).

The chain recombines TRBV7-2 with TRBJ1-2; tentative D call: TRBD1 (6 bases). The specimen was CD4+ T cells sorted from PBMCs, collected 45 days after the yellow fever booster vaccination. The TCR was taken from a man aged 25 to 40 who received the YFV17D yellow fever vaccine. The DNA for the CDR3 is TGTGCCAGCAGCTTAGTCCAGGGGCCCTATGGCTACACCTTC. Amino acids: CASSLVQGPYGYTF.